What follows are 9 T cell receptor beta chains derived from one specimen sequenced in a study of type 1 regulatory T cells (dated by TCRdb to 2020 to 2022). These receptors have no identified antigens. The sample was run on an Illumina MiSeq. Clones were called with MiXCR by TCRdb after fastp trimmed the public reads at Q25, and only in-frame beta chains were retained. Every CDR3 protein is listed once, alongside the most common genes and DNA of its rows. This sample comprises just under 65,000 distinct CDR3 sequences, 49% of them detected only once. The ten most abundant clones make up 2% to 2.5% of the sample. The specimen sequenced was cultured non-Tr1 T cells, either the whole culture or a sorted T cell fraction (not recorded which). The cell subset or site label corresponds to: non-Tr1 population from the T-allo10 product. Every receptor here comes from a human donor in good health.

The chain has TRBV12-3 or TRBV12-4 and TRBJ1-1; D is uncertain. Deletions cut 3 bases from V and 10 bases from J, with 12 bases between. The CDR3 contains 12 residues. CDR3 nucleotide sequence: TGTGCCAGCAGTTTTGGGTGGATAGGAGCTTTCTTT. This sequence encodes CASSFGWIGAFF.

In its sample, this clonotype was seen many times. The chain recombines TRBV4-1 with TRBJ1-1; D gene uncertain. CDR3 length: 14 residues. Germline V gene sequence: CDR1 MGHRA, CDR2 YSYEKL. The germline V and J ends were trimmed by 0 bases and 5 bases, with 10 bases remaining between them. Written as DNA, the CDR3 is TGCGCCAGCAGCCAAGATCCCGGGGTTACTGAAGCTTTCTTT. This gives the protein CASSQDPGVTEAFF.

This chain links TRBV20-1 with TRBJ2-7; 7 nucleotides align to TRBD1. V lost 5 bases and J lost 4; bases outside the gene matches: 14. Germline assignment: CDR1 DFQATT and CDR2 SNEGSKA (reference sequence). CDR3 size: 15 residues. CDR3 sequence (DNA): TGCAGTGCTGGAGTATTTTTGGGACAGTCTTACGAGCAGTACTTC. Translated, it gives CSAGVFLGQSYEQYF.

In the case of this clonotype: One end of the junction does not line up with germline, which may come from a read error. The chain is built from TRBV7-2 and TRBJ2-3, with D unresolved. The germline V gene encodes CDR1 SGHTA and CDR2 FQGNSA. The CDR3 is 11 residues long. Here the CDR3 DNA reads TGTGTCAGCAGCCCGGGAGATACGCAGTATTTT. It encodes CVSSPGDTQYF.

The chain is built from TRBV30 and TRBJ2-5; a possible D gene is TRBD2 (7 bases). Germline CDR1 reads GTSNPN; CDR2 reads SVGIG (reference sequence). The V end lost 5 bases, the J end lost 4 bases, and 14 bases lay between the germline ends. This CDR3 has 13 amino acids. The CDR3 reads CAWEGGKGETQYF. CDR3 DNA: TGTGCCTGGGAGGGGGGGAAAGGAGAGACCCAGTACTTC.

This clonotype was counted between two and nine times. The chain is built from TRBV5-4 and TRBJ1-1; D is perhaps TRBD1 (5 bases). The CDR3 length is 15 residues. In germline, CDR1 is SGHNT, CDR2 YYREEE (reference sequence). V was pared by 4 bases and J by 7 bases, with 20 bases between. Here the CDR3 reads CASSPGQGNFYEAFF. The CDR3 bases are TGTGCCAGCAGCCCGGGGCAGGGTAACTTTTATGAAGCTTTCTTT.

This clonotype was counted at least ten times. V and J are TRBV4-2 and TRBJ2-7; 10 nucleotides align to TRBD2. The ends lost 4 bases at V and 2 bases at J; junction bases unmatched: 5. The CDR3 runs 15 residues. Germline V gene data show CDR1 as LGHNA and CDR2 as YNFKEQ. This chain's CDR3 is CASSLAGGQTYEQYF. DNA for the CDR3: TGTGCCAGCAGCCTAGCGGGGGGCCAGACCTACGAGCAGTACTTC.

The chain has TRBV5-1 and TRBJ2-7, with 10 bases fitting TRBD2. Germline CDR1 reads SGHRS; CDR2 reads YFSETQ. Trimming removed 2 bases from V and 3 bases from J; junction bases left unmatched: 14. This CDR3 has 18 amino acids. The CDR3 loop is CASSFVPTSGASFYEQYF. CDR3 DNA sequence: TGCGCCAGCAGCTTCGTCCCCACTAGCGGGGCTAGCTTCTACGAGCAGTACTTC.

This clonotype was observed once. The rearrangement uses TRBV6-1 and TRBJ2-1, with a weak D call TRBD2 (5 bases). CDR3 length: 18 residues. Trimming took off 8 bases at V and 0 bases at J, with 23 bases between the two ends. Germline V CDR1 and CDR2: MNHNS, SASEGT. CDR3 residues: CASCINIYSGSSYNEQFF. The CDR3 nucleotides read TGTGCCAGCTGCATCAATATCTACTCGGGGAGCTCCTACAATGAGCAGTTCTTC.